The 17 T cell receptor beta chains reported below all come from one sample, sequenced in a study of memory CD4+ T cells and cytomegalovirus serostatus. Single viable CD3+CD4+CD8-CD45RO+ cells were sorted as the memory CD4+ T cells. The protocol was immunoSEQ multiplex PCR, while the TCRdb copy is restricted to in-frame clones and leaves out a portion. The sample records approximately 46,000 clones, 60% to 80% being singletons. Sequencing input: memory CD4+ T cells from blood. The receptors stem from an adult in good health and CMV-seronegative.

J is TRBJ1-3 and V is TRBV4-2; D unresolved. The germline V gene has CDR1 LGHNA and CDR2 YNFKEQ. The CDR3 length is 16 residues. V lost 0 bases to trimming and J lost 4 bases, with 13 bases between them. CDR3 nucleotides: TGTGCCAGCAGCCAAGATTCGGGCTACACAGGAAACACCATATATTTT. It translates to CASSQDSGYTGNTIYF.

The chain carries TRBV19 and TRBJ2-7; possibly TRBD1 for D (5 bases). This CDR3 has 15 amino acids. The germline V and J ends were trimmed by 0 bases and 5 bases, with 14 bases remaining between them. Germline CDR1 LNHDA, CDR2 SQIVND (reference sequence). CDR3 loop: CASSIDAAGYNEQYF. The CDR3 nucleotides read TGTGCCAGTAGTATAGATGCAGCAGGGTATAACGAGCAGTACTTC. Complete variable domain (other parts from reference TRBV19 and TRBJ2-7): DGGITQSPKYLFRKEGQNVTLSCEQNLNHDAMYWYRQDPGQGLRLIYYSQIVNDFQKGDIAEGYSVSREKKESFPLTVTSAQKNPTAFYLCASSIDAAGYNEQYFGPGTRLTVT.

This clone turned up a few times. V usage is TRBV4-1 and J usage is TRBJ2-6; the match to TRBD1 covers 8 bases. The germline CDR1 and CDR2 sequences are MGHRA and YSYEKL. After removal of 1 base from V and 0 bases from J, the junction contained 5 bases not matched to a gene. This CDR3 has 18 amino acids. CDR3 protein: CASSQGRQGPSGANVLTF. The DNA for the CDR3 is TGCGCCAGCAGCCAAGGGAGACAGGGGCCCTCTGGGGCCAACGTCCTGACTTTC.

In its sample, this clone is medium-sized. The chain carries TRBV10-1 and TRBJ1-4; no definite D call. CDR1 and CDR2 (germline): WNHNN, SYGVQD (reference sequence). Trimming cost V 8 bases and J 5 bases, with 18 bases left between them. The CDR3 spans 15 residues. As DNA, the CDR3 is TGCGCCAGCGTTTTAATGGAGACCAGCAATGAAAAACTGTTTTTT. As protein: CASVLMETSNEKLFF.

As DNA, the CDR3 is TGCGCCAGCAGCGACCGGGACCCAAGCCGTCACGAGCAGTACTTC. Protein: CASSDRDPSRHEQYF. The rearrangement links TRBV5-1 to TRBJ2-7; D might be TRBD1 or TRBD2, each matching 5 bases. The CDR3 covers 15 residues. The germline V and J ends were trimmed by 4 bases and 5 bases, with 19 bases remaining between them. Germline V gene lookup returns CDR1 SGHRS and CDR2 YFSETQ. Looking up the rest from reference TRBV5-1 and TRBJ2-7 gives the full variable domain: KAGVTQTPRYLIKTRGQQVTLSCSPISGHRSVSWYQQTPGQGLQFLFEYFSETQRNKGNFPGRFSGRQFSNSRSEMNVSTLELGDSALYLCASSDRDPSRHEQYFGPGTRLTVT.

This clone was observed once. The CDR3 loop is CASSSEFLQEQYF. CDR3 coding DNA: TGTGCCAGCAGCTCCGAGTTTTTACAGGAGCAGTACTTC. The chain uses TRBV7-6 and TRBJ2-7; D is uncertain. Germline values: CDR1 SGHVS, CDR2 FNYEAQ. The CDR3 length is 13 residues. Between the trimmed V and J ends, which lost 4 bases and 7 bases, there was a span of 14 bases.

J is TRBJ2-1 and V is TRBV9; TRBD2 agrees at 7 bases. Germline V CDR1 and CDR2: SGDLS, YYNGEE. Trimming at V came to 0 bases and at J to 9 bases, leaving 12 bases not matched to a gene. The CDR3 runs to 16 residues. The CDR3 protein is CASSVEGGGVRVEQFF. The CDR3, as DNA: TGTGCCAGCAGCGTAGAGGGCGGGGGAGTCCGGGTTGAGCAGTTCTTC. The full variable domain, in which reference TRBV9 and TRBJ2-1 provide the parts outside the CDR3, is DSGVTQTPKHLITATGQRVTLRCSPRSGDLSVYWYQQSLDQGLQFLIQYYNGEERAKGNILERFSAQQFPDLHSELNLSSLELGDSALYFCASSVEGGGVRVEQFFGPGTRLTVL.

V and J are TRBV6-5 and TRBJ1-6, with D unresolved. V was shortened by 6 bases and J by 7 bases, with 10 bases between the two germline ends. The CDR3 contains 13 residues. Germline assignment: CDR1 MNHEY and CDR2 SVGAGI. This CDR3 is CASREQRNSPLHF. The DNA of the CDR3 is TGTGCCAGCAGAGAACAGAGAAATTCACCCCTCCACTTT.

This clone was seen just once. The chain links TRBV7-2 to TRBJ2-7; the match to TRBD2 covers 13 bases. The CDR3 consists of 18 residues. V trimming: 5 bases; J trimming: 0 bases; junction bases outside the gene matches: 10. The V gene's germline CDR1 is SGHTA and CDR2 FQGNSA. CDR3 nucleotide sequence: TGTGCCAGCAGCCCCCAGGGACTAGCGGGGACGCCCTCCTACGAGCAGTACTTC. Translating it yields CASSPQGLAGTPSYEQYF.

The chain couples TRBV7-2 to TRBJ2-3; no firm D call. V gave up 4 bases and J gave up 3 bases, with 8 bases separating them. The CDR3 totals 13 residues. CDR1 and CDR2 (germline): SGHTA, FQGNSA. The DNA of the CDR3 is TGTGCCAGCAGCTCTTATTTGACAGATACGCAGTATTTT. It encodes CASSSYLTDTQYF.

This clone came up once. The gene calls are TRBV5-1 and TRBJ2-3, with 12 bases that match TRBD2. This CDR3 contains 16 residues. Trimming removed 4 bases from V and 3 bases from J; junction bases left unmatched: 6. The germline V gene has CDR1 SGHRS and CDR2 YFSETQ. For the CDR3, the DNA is TGCGCCAGCAGCCAAAGGACTAGCGGGAAAACAGATACGCAGTATTTT. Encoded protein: CASSQRTSGKTDTQYF.

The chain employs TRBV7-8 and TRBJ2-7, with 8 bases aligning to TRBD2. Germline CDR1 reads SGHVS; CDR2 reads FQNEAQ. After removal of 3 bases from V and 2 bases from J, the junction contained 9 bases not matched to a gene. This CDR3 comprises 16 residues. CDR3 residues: CASSFGLAGPTYEQYF. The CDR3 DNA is TGTGCCAGCAGCTTCGGCTTAGCGGGGCCTACCTACGAGCAGTACTTC.

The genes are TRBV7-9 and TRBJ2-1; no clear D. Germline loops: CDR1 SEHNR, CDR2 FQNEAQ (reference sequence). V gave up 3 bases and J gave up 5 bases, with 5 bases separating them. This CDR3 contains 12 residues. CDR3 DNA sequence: TGTGCCAGCAGCTTCTTAGACAATGAGCAGTTCTTC. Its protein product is CASSFLDNEQFF.

CDR3 nucleotide sequence: TGTGCCCTCTTAGGGCCCGGACAGGACTACGAGCAGTACTTC. It translates to CALLGPGQDYEQYF. The rearrangement uses TRBV6-1 and TRBJ2-7, with TRBD1 matching over 7 bases. Trimming took 11 bases from V and 3 from J; bases not matched to a gene: 13. From germline, CDR1 is MNHNS and CDR2 SASEGT. The CDR3 covers 14 residues.

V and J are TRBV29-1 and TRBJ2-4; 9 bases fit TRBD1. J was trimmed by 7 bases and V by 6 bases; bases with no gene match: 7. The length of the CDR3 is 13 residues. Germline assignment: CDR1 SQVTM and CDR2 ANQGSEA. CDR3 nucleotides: TGCAGCGTCGTTGGGACAGGGAGCAACATTCAGTACTTC. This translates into CSVVGTGSNIQYF.

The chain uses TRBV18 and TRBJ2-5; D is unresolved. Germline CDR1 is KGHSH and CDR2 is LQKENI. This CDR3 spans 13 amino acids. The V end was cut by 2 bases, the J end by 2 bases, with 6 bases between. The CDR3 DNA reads TGTGCCAGCTCACCATCAAGACAAGAGACCCAGTACTTC. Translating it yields CASSPSRQETQYF.

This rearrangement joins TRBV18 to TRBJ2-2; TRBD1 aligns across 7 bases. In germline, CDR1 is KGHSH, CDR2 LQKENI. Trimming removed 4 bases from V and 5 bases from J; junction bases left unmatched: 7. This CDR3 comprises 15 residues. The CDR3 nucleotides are TGTGCCAGCTCACAGGGACAGTTCTTTACCGGGGAGCTGTTTTTT. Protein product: CASSQGQFFTGELFF.